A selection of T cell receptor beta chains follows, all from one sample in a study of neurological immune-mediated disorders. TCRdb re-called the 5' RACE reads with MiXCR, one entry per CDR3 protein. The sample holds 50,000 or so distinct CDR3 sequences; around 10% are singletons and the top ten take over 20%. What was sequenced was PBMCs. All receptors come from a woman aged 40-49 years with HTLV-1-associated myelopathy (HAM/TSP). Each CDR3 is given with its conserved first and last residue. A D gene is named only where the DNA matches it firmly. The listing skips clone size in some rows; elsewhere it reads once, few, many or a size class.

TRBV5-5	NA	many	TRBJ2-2	CASSLLGATNTGELFF	TGTGCCAGCAGCTTGTTAGGGGCCACGAACACCGGGGAGCTGTTTTTT
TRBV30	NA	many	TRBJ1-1	CAWSPENPQGPNTEAFF	TGTGCCTGGAGTCCCGAAAACCCCCAGGGCCCGAACACTGAAGCTTTCTTT
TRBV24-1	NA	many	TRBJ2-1	CATSDYRVDEQFF	TGTGCCACCAGTGATTATAGGGTCGATGAGCAGTTCTTC
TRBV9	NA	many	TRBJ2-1	CASSATGVLDNEQFF	TGTGCCAGCAGCGCTACAGGAGTCCTTGACAATGAGCAGTTCTTC
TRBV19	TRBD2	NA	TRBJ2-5	CASSRLTSGDFQETQYF	TGTGCCAGTAGTCGACTGACTAGCGGGGATTTCCAAGAGACCCAGTACTTC
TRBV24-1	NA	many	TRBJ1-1	CATSDWREGDTEAFF	TGTGCCACCAGTGATTGGAGGGAAGGGGACACTGAAGCTTTCTTT
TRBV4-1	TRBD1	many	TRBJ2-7	CASSQDGTEYEQYF	TGCGCCAGCAGCCAAGATGGGACAGAATACGAGCAGTACTTC
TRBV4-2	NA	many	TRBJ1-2	CASSQEVGNYGYTF	TGTGCCAGCAGCCAAGAGGTGGGGAACTATGGCTACACCTTC
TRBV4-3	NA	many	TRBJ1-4	CASSLQGRANEKLFF	TGCGCCAGCAGCCTCCAGGGGAGGGCTAATGAAAAACTGTTTTTT
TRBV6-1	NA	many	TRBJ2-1	CASTGIRAAGLVRRGVFF	TGTGCCAGCACCGGAATTCGCGCGGCGGGGCTAGTCAGGAGAGGTGTGTTCTTC
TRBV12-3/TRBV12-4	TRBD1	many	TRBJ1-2	CASSPGTDFSANYGYTF	TGTGCCAGCAGCCCCGGGACAGACTTTTCAGCTAACTATGGCTACACCTTC
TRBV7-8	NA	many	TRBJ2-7	CASSLPGFEQYF	TGTGCCAGCAGCTTGCCGGGGTTCGAGCAGTACTTC
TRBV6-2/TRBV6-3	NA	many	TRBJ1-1	CASSYGPDYMEAFF	TGTGCCAGCAGTTACGGGCCAGATTATATGGAAGCTTTCTTT
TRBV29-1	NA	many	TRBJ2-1	CSVEGRGSYNEQFF	TGCAGCGTTGAAGGAAGGGGCAGTTACAATGAGCAGTTCTTC
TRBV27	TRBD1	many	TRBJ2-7	CASRPGTGMGEQYF	TGTGCCAGCAGGCCCGGGACAGGGATGGGGGAGCAGTACTTC
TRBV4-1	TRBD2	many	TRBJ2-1	CASSPSFLAGIYNEQFF	TGCGCCAGCAGCCCCTCTTTCCTAGCGGGGATCTACAATGAGCAGTTCTTC
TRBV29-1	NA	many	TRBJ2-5	CSAARDGVRETQYF	TGCAGCGCTGCGAGAGACGGGGTGAGAGAGACCCAGTACTTC
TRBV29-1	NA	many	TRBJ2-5	CSVRGEETQYF	TGCAGCGTTAGAGGGGAAGAGACCCAGTACTTC
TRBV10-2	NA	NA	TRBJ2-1	CASSESGGQKFF	TGCGCCAGCAGTGAGTCAGGAGGGCAAAAGTTCTTC
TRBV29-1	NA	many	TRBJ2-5	CSVEMVTNNLGETQYF	TGCAGCGTCGAGATGGTAACTAACAACCTTGGGGAGACCCAGTACTTC
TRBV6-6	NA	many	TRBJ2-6	CASSTQTEAGVLTF	TGTGCCAGCAGTACCCAGACAGAGGCTGGCGTCCTGACTTTC
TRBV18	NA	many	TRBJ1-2	CASSPQGRLDYGYTF	TGTGCCAGCTCACCCCAGGGACGGTTGGACTATGGCTACACCTTC
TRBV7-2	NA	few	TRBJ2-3	CASSLGGADRDTQYF	TGTGCCAGCAGCTTAGGCGGGGCGGATAGAGATACGCAGTATTTT
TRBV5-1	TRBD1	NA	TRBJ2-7	CASWTGGVPEQYF	TGCGCCAGTTGGACAGGTGGCGTACCGGAGCAGTACTTC
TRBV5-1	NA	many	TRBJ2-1	CASSLTQGGGVNEQFF	TGCGCCAGCAGCTTGACGCAGGGAGGGGGAGTGAATGAGCAGTTCTTC
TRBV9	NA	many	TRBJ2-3	CASSLRVPADTQYF	TGTGCCAGCAGCTTGCGTGTCCCCGCAGATACGCAGTATTTT
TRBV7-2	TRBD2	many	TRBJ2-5	CASSLALGGSVQTQYF	TGTGCCAGCAGCTTAGCCTTGGGGGGGTCGGTGCAGACCCAGTACTTC
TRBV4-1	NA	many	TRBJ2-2	CASSQVRGSLLTNTGELFF	TGCGCCAGCAGCCAAGTTCGCGGAAGTCTACTGACGAACACCGGGGAGCTGTTTTTT